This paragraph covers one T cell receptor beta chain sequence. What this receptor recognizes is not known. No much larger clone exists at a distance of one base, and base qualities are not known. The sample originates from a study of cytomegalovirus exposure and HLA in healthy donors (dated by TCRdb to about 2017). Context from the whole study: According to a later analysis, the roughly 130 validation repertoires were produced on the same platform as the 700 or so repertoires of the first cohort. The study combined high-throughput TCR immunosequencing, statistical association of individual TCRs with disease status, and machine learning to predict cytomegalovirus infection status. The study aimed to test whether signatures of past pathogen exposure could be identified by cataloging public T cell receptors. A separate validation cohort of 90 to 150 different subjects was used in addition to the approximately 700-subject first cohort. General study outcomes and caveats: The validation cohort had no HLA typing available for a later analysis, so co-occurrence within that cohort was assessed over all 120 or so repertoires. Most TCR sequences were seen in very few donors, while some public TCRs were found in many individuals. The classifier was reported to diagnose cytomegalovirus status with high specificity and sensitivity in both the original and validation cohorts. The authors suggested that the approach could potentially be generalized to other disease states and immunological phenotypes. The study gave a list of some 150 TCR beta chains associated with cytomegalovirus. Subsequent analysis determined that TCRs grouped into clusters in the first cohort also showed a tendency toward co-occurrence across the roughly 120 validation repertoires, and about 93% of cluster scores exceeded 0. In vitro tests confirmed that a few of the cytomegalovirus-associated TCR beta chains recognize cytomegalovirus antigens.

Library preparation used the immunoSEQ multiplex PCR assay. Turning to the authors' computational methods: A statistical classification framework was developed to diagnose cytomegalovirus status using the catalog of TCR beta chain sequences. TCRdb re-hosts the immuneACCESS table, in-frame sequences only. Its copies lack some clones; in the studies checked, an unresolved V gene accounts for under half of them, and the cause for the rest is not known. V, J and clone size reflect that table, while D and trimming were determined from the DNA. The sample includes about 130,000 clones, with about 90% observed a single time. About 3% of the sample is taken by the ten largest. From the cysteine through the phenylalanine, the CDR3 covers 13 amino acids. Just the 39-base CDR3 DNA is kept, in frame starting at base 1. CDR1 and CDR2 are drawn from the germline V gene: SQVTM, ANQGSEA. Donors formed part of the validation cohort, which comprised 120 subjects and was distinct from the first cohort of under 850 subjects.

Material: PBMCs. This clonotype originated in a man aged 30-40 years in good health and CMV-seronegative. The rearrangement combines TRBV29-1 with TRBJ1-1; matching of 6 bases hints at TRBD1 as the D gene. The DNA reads TGCAGAGGGGGGGGCAGGGTGAACACTGAAGCTTTCTTT. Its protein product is CRGGGRVNTEAFF.